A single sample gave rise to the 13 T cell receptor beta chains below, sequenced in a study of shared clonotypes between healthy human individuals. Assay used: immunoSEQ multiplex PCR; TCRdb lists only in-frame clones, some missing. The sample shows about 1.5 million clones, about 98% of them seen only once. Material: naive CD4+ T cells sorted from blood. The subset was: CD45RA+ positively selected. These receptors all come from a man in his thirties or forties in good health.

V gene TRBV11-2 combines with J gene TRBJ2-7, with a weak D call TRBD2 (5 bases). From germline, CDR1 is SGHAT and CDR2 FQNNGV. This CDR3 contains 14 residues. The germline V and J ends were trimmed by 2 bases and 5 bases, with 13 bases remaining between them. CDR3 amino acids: CASSLFAGINEQYF. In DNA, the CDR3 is TGTGCCAGCAGCTTATTCGCCGGGATCAACGAGCAGTACTTC.

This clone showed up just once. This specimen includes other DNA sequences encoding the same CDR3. The CDR3 nucleotides are TGTGCCAGCAGTCCATACACCGGGGAGCTGTTTTTT. Protein: CASSPYTGELFF. The chain employs TRBV28 and TRBJ2-2; D remains unclear. Trimming removed 5 bases from V and 3 bases from J, with 4 bases in between. CDR1 MDHEN and CDR2 SYDVKM come from the germline V gene. The CDR3 is made up of 12 amino acids.

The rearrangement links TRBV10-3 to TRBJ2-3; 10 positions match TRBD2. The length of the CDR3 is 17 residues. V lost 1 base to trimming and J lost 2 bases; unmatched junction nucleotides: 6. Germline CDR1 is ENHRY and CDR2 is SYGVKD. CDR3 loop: CAISEFLLAGNTDTQYF. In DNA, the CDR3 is TGTGCCATCAGTGAGTTCTTACTAGCGGGAAACACAGATACGCAGTATTTT.

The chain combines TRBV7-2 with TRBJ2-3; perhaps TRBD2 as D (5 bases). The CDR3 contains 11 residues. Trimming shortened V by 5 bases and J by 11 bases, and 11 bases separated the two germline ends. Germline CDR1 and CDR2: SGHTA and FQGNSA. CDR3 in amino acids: CASSLFEGQYF. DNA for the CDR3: TGTGCCAGCAGCCTCTTTGAGGGGCAGTATTTT. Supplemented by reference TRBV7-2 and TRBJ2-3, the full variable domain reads GAGVSQSPSNKVTEKGKDVELRCDPISGHTALYWYRQSLGQGLEFLIYFQGNSAPDKSGLPSDRFSAERTGGSVSTLTIQRTQQEDSAVYLCASSLFEGQYFGPGTRLTVL.

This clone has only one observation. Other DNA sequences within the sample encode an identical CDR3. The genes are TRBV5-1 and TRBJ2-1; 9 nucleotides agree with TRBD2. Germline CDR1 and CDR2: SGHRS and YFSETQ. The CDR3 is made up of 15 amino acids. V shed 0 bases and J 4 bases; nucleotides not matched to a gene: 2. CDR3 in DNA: TGCGCCAGCAGCTTGGTGGCGGGAGGGTACAATGAGCAGTTCTTC. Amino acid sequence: CASSLVAGGYNEQFF.

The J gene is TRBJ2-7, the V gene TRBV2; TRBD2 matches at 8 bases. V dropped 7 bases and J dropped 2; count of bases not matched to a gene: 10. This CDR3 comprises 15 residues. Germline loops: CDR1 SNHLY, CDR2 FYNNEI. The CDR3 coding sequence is TGTGCCAGCAAGCTCAAGCGGGAGAGTGCCTACGAGCAGTACTTC. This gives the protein CASKLKRESAYEQYF.

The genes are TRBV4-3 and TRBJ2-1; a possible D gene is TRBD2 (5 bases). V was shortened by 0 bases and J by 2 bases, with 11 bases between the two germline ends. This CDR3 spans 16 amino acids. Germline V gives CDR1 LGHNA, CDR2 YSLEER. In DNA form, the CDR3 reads TGCGCCAGCAGCCAAGAATCTAGCTTCCCCTACAATGAGCAGTTCTTC. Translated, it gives CASSQESSFPYNEQFF.

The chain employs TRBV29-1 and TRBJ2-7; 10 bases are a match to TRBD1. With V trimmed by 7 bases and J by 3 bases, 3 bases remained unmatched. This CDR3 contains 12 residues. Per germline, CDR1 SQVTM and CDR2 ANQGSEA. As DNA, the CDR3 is TGCAGCGGCGGACAGGGGGACTACGAGCAGTACTTC. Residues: CSGGQGDYEQYF.

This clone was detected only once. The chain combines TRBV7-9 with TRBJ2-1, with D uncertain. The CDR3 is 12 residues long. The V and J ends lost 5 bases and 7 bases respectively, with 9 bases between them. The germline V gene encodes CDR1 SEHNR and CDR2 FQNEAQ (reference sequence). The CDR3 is CASSASPNEQFF. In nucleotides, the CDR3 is TGTGCCAGCAGCGCATCTCCAAATGAGCAGTTCTTC.

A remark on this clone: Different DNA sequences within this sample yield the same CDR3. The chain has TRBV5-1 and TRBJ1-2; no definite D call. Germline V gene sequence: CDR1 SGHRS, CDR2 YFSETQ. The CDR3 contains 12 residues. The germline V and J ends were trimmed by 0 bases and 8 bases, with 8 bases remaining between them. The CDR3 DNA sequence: TGCGCCAGCAGCTTGGATGGAACAGGCTACACCTTC. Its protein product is CASSLDGTGYTF.

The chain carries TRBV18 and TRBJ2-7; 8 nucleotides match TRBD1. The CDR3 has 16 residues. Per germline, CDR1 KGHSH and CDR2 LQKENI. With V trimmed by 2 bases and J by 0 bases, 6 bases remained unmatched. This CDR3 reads CASSPNRGTSSYEQYF. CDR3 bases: TGTGCCAGCTCACCAAACAGGGGGACCTCCTCCTACGAGCAGTACTTC.

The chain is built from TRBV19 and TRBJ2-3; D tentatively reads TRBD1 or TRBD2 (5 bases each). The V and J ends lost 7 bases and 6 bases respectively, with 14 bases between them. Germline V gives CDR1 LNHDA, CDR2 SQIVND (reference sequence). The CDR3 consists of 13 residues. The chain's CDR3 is CASTLEGRDTQYF. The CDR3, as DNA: TGTGCCAGTACCCTTGAGGGGCGGGATACGCAGTATTTT. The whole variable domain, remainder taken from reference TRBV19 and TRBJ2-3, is DGGITQSPKYLFRKEGQNVTLSCEQNLNHDAMYWYRQDPGQGLRLIYYSQIVNDFQKGDIAEGYSVSREKKESFPLTVTSAQKNPTAFYLCASTLEGRDTQYFGPGTRLTVL.

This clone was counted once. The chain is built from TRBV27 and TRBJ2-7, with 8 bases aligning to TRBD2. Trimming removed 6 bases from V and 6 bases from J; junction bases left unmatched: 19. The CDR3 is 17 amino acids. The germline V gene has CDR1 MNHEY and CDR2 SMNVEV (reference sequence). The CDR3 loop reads CASSSQVSYLSGSEQYF. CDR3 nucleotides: TGTGCCAGCAGCTCCCAGGTTTCCTATCTAAGCGGGAGCGAGCAGTACTTC.